These T cell receptor beta chains were read from a single sample in a study of blood T cell repertoires in COVID-19. TCRdb's table, derived via immunoSEQ multiplex PCR, lists solely in-frame clones and lacks some. The sample lists about 65,000 clones, about 81% occurring once. The source material was peripheral blood. The receptors come from a man older than 75 with acute or convalescent COVID-19. The CDR3 runs from the conserved cysteine through the conserved F or W. Fields, in order: J gene, clone size, V gene, D gene, CDR3 DNA, CDR3 protein. D genes are given only for firm matches. Size is omitted from some rows. Given values are once, few, many or a class for expanded clones.

j_gene: TRBJ1-1; abundance: .; v_gene: TRBV6-5; d_gene: .; CDR3nt: TGTGCCAGCAGTCCTCGGACGGGAACCGAAGCTTTCTTT; CDR3aa: CASSPRTGTEAFF
j_gene: TRBJ1-4; abundance: .; v_gene: TRBV5-8; d_gene: .; CDR3nt: TGTGCCAGCAGCTTAGCCCGCACGAGGAATGAAAAACTGTTTTTT; CDR3aa: CASSLARTRNEKLFF
j_gene: TRBJ1-4; abundance: .; v_gene: TRBV18; d_gene: .; CDR3nt: TGTGCCAGCTCACCCATGGGGGGGCACTCAAATGAAAAACTGTTTTTT; CDR3aa: CASSPMGGHSNEKLFF
j_gene: TRBJ1-2; abundance: .; v_gene: TRBV20-1; d_gene: .; CDR3nt: TGCAGTGCTAGACGGAACTATGGCTACACCTTC; CDR3aa: CSARRNYGYTF
j_gene: TRBJ2-1; abundance: once; v_gene: TRBV9; d_gene: TRBD2; CDR3nt: TGTGCCAGCAGCGTAGGAGGACTAGCGGGGGCCTACAATGAGCAGTTCTTC; CDR3aa: CASSVGGLAGAYNEQFF
j_gene: TRBJ2-4; abundance: large; v_gene: TRBV5-1; d_gene: TRBD1; CDR3nt: TGCGCCAGCAGCTTGGAATGGACAGGGGGTACCAAAAACATTCAGTACTTC; CDR3aa: CASSLEWTGGTKNIQYF
j_gene: TRBJ1-4; abundance: .; v_gene: TRBV30; d_gene: .; CDR3nt: TGTGCCTGGAGTGTCCCAGGCGAAAAACTGTTTTTT; CDR3aa: CAWSVPGEKLFF
j_gene: TRBJ1-6; abundance: .; v_gene: TRBV2; d_gene: .; CDR3nt: TGTGCCAGCAGTGGGCAGGGAGGTAATTCACCCCTCCACTTT; CDR3aa: CASSGQGGNSPLHF
j_gene: TRBJ1-1; abundance: .; v_gene: TRBV11-2; d_gene: TRBD1; CDR3nt: TGTGCCAGCAGCCCCAACCTCGGACAGGGAGAGACTGAAGCTTTCTTT; CDR3aa: CASSPNLGQGETEAFF
j_gene: TRBJ1-2; abundance: .; v_gene: TRBV6-5; d_gene: TRBD1; CDR3nt: TGTGCCAGCAGGGGGACAGGAAACTATGGCTACACCTTC; CDR3aa: CASRGTGNYGYTF
j_gene: TRBJ1-1; abundance: .; v_gene: TRBV4-2; d_gene: .; CDR3nt: TGTGCCAGCAGCCAAGTAGGAGCAGGAGGGGTTAGTGAAGCTTTCTTT; CDR3aa: CASSQVGAGGVSEAFF
j_gene: TRBJ1-3; abundance: .; v_gene: TRBV10-2; d_gene: TRBD1; CDR3nt: TGCGCCAGCAGAGACAGGGGATTACTGGCTGGAAACACCATATATTTT; CDR3aa: CASRDRGLLAGNTIYF
j_gene: TRBJ1-2; abundance: .; v_gene: TRBV7-9; d_gene: .; CDR3nt: TGTGCCAGCAGCTTAGACAGAATCTCTAACTATGGCTACACCTTC; CDR3aa: CASSLDRISNYGYTF
j_gene: TRBJ1-1; abundance: .; v_gene: TRBV19; d_gene: .; CDR3nt: TGTGCCAGTAGTATATCAGGACACGGAGCTTTCTTT; CDR3aa: CASSISGHGAFF
j_gene: TRBJ2-1; abundance: .; v_gene: TRBV5-1; d_gene: .; CDR3nt: TGCGCCAGCAGCTTGGAAGGGAGCTCCTACAATGAGCAGTTCTTC; CDR3aa: CASSLEGSSYNEQFF
j_gene: TRBJ1-1; abundance: .; v_gene: TRBV6-6; d_gene: .; CDR3nt: TGTGCCACCGGATCAACACAGGGATCGGCTTTCTTT; CDR3aa: CATGSTQGSAFF
j_gene: TRBJ1-1; abundance: once; v_gene: TRBV5-1; d_gene: .; CDR3nt: TGCGCCAGCACGAAAAGTGGGGGGGACACTGAAGCTTTCTTT; CDR3aa: CASTKSGGDTEAFF
j_gene: TRBJ1-2; abundance: .; v_gene: TRBV10-2; d_gene: TRBD1; CDR3nt: TGCGCCAGCAGTGAGTCAGCAGGGGGCGATGGCTACACCTTC; CDR3aa: CASSESAGGDGYTF
j_gene: TRBJ2-1; abundance: once; v_gene: TRBV6-6; d_gene: TRBD1; CDR3nt: TGTGCCAGCAGAAGACAGGGGGTGGCTAATGAGCAGTTCTTC; CDR3aa: CASRRQGVANEQFF
j_gene: TRBJ1-3; abundance: .; v_gene: TRBV28; d_gene: TRBD1; CDR3nt: TGTGCCAGCAGTTTGGAGACAGGGACCTCTGGAAACACCATATATTTT; CDR3aa: CASSLETGTSGNTIYF
j_gene: TRBJ1-4; abundance: .; v_gene: TRBV13; d_gene: .; CDR3nt: TGTGCCAGCAGCTTGCGGCAGGGCGGTGAAAAACTGTTTTTT; CDR3aa: CASSLRQGGEKLFF
j_gene: TRBJ1-3; abundance: once; v_gene: TRBV6-6; d_gene: .; CDR3nt: TGTGCCAGCAGTCGATCGTGGGGAGGCTCTGGAAACACCATATATTTT; CDR3aa: CASSRSWGGSGNTIYF
j_gene: TRBJ2-5; abundance: .; v_gene: TRBV3-1/TRBV3-2; d_gene: .; CDR3nt: TGTGCCAGCAGCCCTAGCGCAGGTGGCGGGTCGGAGACCCAGTACTTC; CDR3aa: CASSPSAGGGSETQYF
j_gene: TRBJ1-5; abundance: .; v_gene: TRBV10-3; d_gene: .; CDR3nt: TGTGCCATCATGCAGGGAGGGGATCAGCCCCAGCATTTT; CDR3aa: CAIMQGGDQPQHF
j_gene: TRBJ1-1; abundance: .; v_gene: TRBV19; d_gene: TRBD1; CDR3nt: TGTGCCAGTAGTACCTGGACAGGGGGGAATAACACTGAAGCTTTCTTT; CDR3aa: CASSTWTGGNNTEAFF
j_gene: TRBJ1-6; abundance: .; v_gene: TRBV5-6; d_gene: .; CDR3nt: TGTGCCAGCAGCTTGGGACGCGGAAATTCACCCCTCCACTTT; CDR3aa: CASSLGRGNSPLHF
j_gene: TRBJ2-3; abundance: .; v_gene: TRBV9; d_gene: TRBD1; CDR3nt: TGTGCCAGCAGCCAAAGGACAGGGGGTACCACAGATACGCAGTATTTT; CDR3aa: CASSQRTGGTTDTQYF
j_gene: TRBJ1-1; abundance: .; v_gene: TRBV27; d_gene: TRBD1; CDR3nt: TGTGCCAGCTCTCGAACAGGGGCCACTGAAGCTTTCTTT; CDR3aa: CASSRTGATEAFF
j_gene: TRBJ2-4; abundance: .; v_gene: TRBV5-1; d_gene: TRBD1; CDR3nt: TGCGCCAGCAGCCTAGCCCAGGGGGCGATGAGTTACATTCAGTACTTC; CDR3aa: CASSLAQGAMSYIQYF
j_gene: TRBJ1-5; abundance: .; v_gene: TRBV5-1; d_gene: .; CDR3nt: TGCGCCAGCAGCTTCATCAGGGGCCGCAACCAGCCCCAGCATTTT; CDR3aa: CASSFIRGRNQPQHF
j_gene: TRBJ2-2; abundance: .; v_gene: TRBV10-1; d_gene: TRBD2; CDR3nt: TGCGCCAGCAGTCCGGGACTAGCAGCTAGATCCGGGGAGCTGTTTTTT; CDR3aa: CASSPGLAARSGELFF
j_gene: TRBJ1-5; abundance: .; v_gene: TRBV12-3/TRBV12-4; d_gene: TRBD1; CDR3nt: TGTGCCAGCTCCGGGACAGGGGGTCAGCCCCAGCATTTT; CDR3aa: CASSGTGGQPQHF
j_gene: TRBJ1-1; abundance: .; v_gene: TRBV6-1; d_gene: .; CDR3nt: TGTGCCAGCAGTGAGGCTCGGGGGGACACTGAAGCTTTCTTT; CDR3aa: CASSEARGDTEAFF
j_gene: TRBJ1-2; abundance: .; v_gene: TRBV7-3; d_gene: TRBD1; CDR3nt: TGTGCCAGCAGCTTATCTAGGACAGGGGACGGCTACACCTTC; CDR3aa: CASSLSRTGDGYTF
j_gene: TRBJ1-1; abundance: .; v_gene: TRBV19; d_gene: TRBD1; CDR3nt: TGTGCCAGTAGTATCCCTTATACCGGGACAGATAACACTGAAGCTTTCTTT; CDR3aa: CASSIPYTGTDNTEAFF
j_gene: TRBJ1-2; abundance: .; v_gene: TRBV29-1; d_gene: .; CDR3nt: TGCAGCACCCCAGGGACACAGGGCTACACCTTC; CDR3aa: CSTPGTQGYTF
j_gene: TRBJ1-5; abundance: .; v_gene: TRBV12-3/TRBV12-4; d_gene: TRBD1; CDR3nt: TGTGCCAGCAGTAGGGACAGGGCACAGCCCCAGCATTTT; CDR3aa: CASSRDRAQPQHF
j_gene: TRBJ1-2; abundance: .; v_gene: TRBV5-4; d_gene: .; CDR3nt: TGTGCCAGCAGCCGAGACAGCTATGGCTACACCTTC; CDR3aa: CASSRDSYGYTF
j_gene: TRBJ2-7; abundance: .; v_gene: TRBV7-9; d_gene: .; CDR3nt: TGTGCCAGCAGCGCACCGGAACAGACCAAGGTCGTCGAGCAGTACTTC; CDR3aa: CASSAPEQTKVVEQYF
j_gene: TRBJ2-7; abundance: .; v_gene: TRBV10-3; d_gene: .; CDR3nt: TGTGCCATCAGTGAGTCTTCGGGCAGAATCCGTCCGGGGGTGTACTTC; CDR3aa: CAISESSGRIRPGVYF
j_gene: TRBJ1-1; abundance: .; v_gene: TRBV7-6; d_gene: TRBD1; CDR3nt: TGTGCCAGCAGCACCGGGACAGGGGCCTTGAACACTGAAGCTTTCTTT; CDR3aa: CASSTGTGALNTEAFF
j_gene: TRBJ2-1; abundance: .; v_gene: TRBV19; d_gene: TRBD2; CDR3nt: TGTGCCAGTAGCCCCTCGGGTACGGGGGGGCCTTTGTACAATGAGCAGTTCTTC; CDR3aa: CASSPSGTGGPLYNEQFF
j_gene: TRBJ1-2; abundance: .; v_gene: TRBV6-5; d_gene: .; CDR3nt: TGTGCCAGCCTTATCAGTCGGACATCCTATGGCTACACCTTC; CDR3aa: CASLISRTSYGYTF
j_gene: TRBJ2-1; abundance: .; v_gene: TRBV18; d_gene: TRBD2; CDR3nt: TGTGCCAGCTCCCCTGGACTAGCTCTAAACAATGAGCAGTTCTTC; CDR3aa: CASSPGLALNNEQFF
j_gene: TRBJ2-5; abundance: .; v_gene: TRBV6-6; d_gene: .; CDR3nt: TGTGCCAGCAGTTACTCGCGGGAGACCCAGTACTTC; CDR3aa: CASSYSRETQYF
j_gene: TRBJ1-2; abundance: .; v_gene: TRBV6-5; d_gene: TRBD1; CDR3nt: TGTGCCAGCAGCCGAACAGGGGTCTATGGCTACACCTTC; CDR3aa: CASSRTGVYGYTF
j_gene: TRBJ2-5; abundance: .; v_gene: TRBV18; d_gene: TRBD1; CDR3nt: TGTGCCAGCAAACCCGGGACAGGGCAAGAGACCCAGTACTTC; CDR3aa: CASKPGTGQETQYF
j_gene: TRBJ2-3; abundance: .; v_gene: TRBV29-1; d_gene: TRBD2; CDR3nt: TGCAGCGGCGAGAAGAGCGGGGGGACTAGCACAGATACGCAGTATTTT; CDR3aa: CSGEKSGGTSTDTQYF
j_gene: TRBJ2-7; abundance: .; v_gene: TRBV24-1; d_gene: .; CDR3nt: TGTGCCACCAGTGATCCCCACAGGCCGTACGAGCAGTACTTC; CDR3aa: CATSDPHRPYEQYF
j_gene: TRBJ1-2; abundance: .; v_gene: TRBV7-2; d_gene: .; CDR3nt: TGTGCCAGCAGCTTAGTGGCCAGCTATGGCTACACCTTC; CDR3aa: CASSLVASYGYTF
j_gene: TRBJ1-2; abundance: few; v_gene: TRBV19; d_gene: .; CDR3nt: TGTGCCAGTATTGGGCAGACAGCTTATGGCTACACCTTC; CDR3aa: CASIGQTAYGYTF
j_gene: TRBJ1-3; abundance: .; v_gene: TRBV7-2; d_gene: .; CDR3nt: TGTGCCAGCAGCTTAGTAAAGGGGGAATCTGGAAACACCATATATTTT; CDR3aa: CASSLVKGESGNTIYF
j_gene: TRBJ2-1; abundance: few; v_gene: TRBV5-1; d_gene: .; CDR3nt: TGCGCCAGCAGCCTTCAGGACAGCTACAATGAGCAGTTCTTC; CDR3aa: CASSLQDSYNEQFF